These 9 T cell receptor beta chains were sequenced from one sample in a study of CD4+ T cells in melanoma. The assay was immunoSEQ multiplex PCR, and TCRdb's table has in-frame clones only and misses some. Here the sample spans tens of thousands of clones, nearly 70% being singletons. The sample comprised tumor tissue. The receptors were sampled from a human donor with melanoma.

The J gene is TRBJ1-5, the V gene TRBV19; D gene uncertain. This CDR3 has 13 amino acids. V gave up 4 bases and J gave up 4 bases, with 8 bases separating them. The germline gives CDR1 LNHDA, CDR2 SQIVND (reference sequence). The CDR3 region has the DNA TGTGCCAGTAGTAAAGGACTAAATCAGCCCCAGCATTTT. This encodes CASSKGLNQPQHF.

The chain couples TRBV19 to TRBJ2-3, with 8 bases matching TRBD2. The V and J ends lost 5 bases and 2 bases, in that order; junction bases with no gene match: 3. The V gene's germline CDR1 is LNHDA and CDR2 SQIVND (reference sequence). This CDR3 has 14 amino acids. The CDR3 loop is CASSQAGDTDTQYF. The DNA of the CDR3 is TGTGCCAGTAGTCAAGCGGGGGACACAGATACGCAGTATTTT.

The V gene is TRBV28, the J gene TRBJ1-1; D unclear. The CDR3 consists of 15 residues. Germline-derived CDR1 and CDR2 are MDHEN and SYDVKM. V lost 2 bases and J 4 bases, leaving 14 bases between the germline ends. For the CDR3, the DNA is TGTGCCAGCAGTTTAGGCAGCCTCGCGGGCACTGAAGCTTTCTTT. Protein sequence: CASSLGSLAGTEAFF.

The V and J genes are TRBV25-1 and TRBJ2-7; 8 bases line up with TRBD1. Germline trimming cut 3 bases from V and 3 bases from J; bases unmatched to any gene: 1. CDR1 and CDR2 (germline): MGHDK, SYGVNS. The CDR3 has 13 amino acids. The chain's CDR3 is CASSETGVYEQYF. The CDR3 coding sequence is TGTGCCAGCAGTGAGACAGGGGTCTACGAGCAGTACTTC.

The chain employs TRBV29-1 and TRBJ2-7, with a possible D match to TRBD1 (6 bases). The CDR3 contains 14 residues. From germline, CDR1 is SQVTM and CDR2 ANQGSEA. Trimming removed 2 bases at V and 2 bases at J, with 13 bases between. This CDR3 is CSVELQGRTYEQYF. The CDR3 DNA is TGCAGCGTTGAATTGCAGGGGCGAACCTACGAGCAGTACTTC.

V usage is TRBV5-1 and J usage is TRBJ1-2; 8 bases match TRBD1. The CDR3 extends over 16 amino acids. Germline CDR1 and CDR2: SGHRS and YFSETQ. V lost 2 bases to trimming and J lost 3 bases; unmatched junction nucleotides: 9. CDR3 in amino acids: CASSFLVRGQDYGYTF. CDR3 bases: TGCGCCAGCAGCTTTTTGGTCAGGGGGCAAGACTATGGCTACACCTTC.

This clone was found a few times. The chain employs TRBV28 and TRBJ1-5, with TRBD1 as a possible D gene (6 bases). The CDR3 totals 14 residues. V was shortened by 5 bases and J by 4 bases, with 12 bases between the two germline ends. Germline V gene sequence: CDR1 MDHEN, CDR2 SYDVKM. The CDR3 DNA reads TGTGCCAGCAGTCCGAACAGGGTTAATCAGCCCCAGCATTTT. It is translated as CASSPNRVNQPQHF.

The rearrangement links TRBV27 to TRBJ1-5, with D perhaps matching TRBD1 (5 bases). This CDR3 comprises 16 residues. V dropped 2 bases and J dropped 9 bases, with 20 bases sitting between them. Germline V gives CDR1 MNHEY, CDR2 SMNVEV (reference sequence). The CDR3 spells CASSLKAEPRGGPQHF. Written as DNA, the CDR3 is TGTGCCAGCAGTTTAAAGGCAGAACCCCGGGGCGGGCCCCAGCATTTT.

This clone has a handful of counts. The gene calls are TRBV6-6 and TRBJ1-5; 7 nucleotides agree with TRBD1. The CDR3 has 14 residues. The V and J ends lost 5 bases and 5 bases, in that order; junction bases with no gene match: 6. CDR1 MNHNY and CDR2 SVGAGI come from the germline V gene (reference sequence). CDR3 DNA: TGTGCCAGCAGTCAGACAGGGTGGGATCAGCCCCAGCATTTT. Translation gives CASSQTGWDQPQHF.